The rows below give T cell receptor beta chains drawn from one sample of a study of T cells in Graves' hyperthyroidism and ophthalmopathy. TCRdb re-called the multiplex PCR reads with MiXCR, one entry per CDR3 protein. The sample yields some 98,000 distinct CDR3 sequences, 35% to 45% seen once. Specimen: peripheral blood or thyroid tissue (not recorded which). These receptors all come from a woman in her twenties or thirties with Graves' hyperthyroidism. The conserved cysteine and the conserved F or W are not part of the CDR3 here. The order of the fields is CDR3 protein, V gene, J gene.

cdr3_aa: ASSVDRGGDTQY; v_call: TRBV2; j_call: TRBJ2-3
cdr3_aa: ASRFTRIIDHTEAF; v_call: TRBV6-5; j_call: TRBJ1-1
cdr3_aa: ASSFYLRS; v_call: TRBV2; j_call: TRBJ2-7
cdr3_aa: ASSPDSQKDTQY; v_call: TRBV5-1; j_call: TRBJ2-3
cdr3_aa: ASSPRGRTDTQY; v_call: TRBV2; j_call: TRBJ2-3
cdr3_aa: ASSSVLRGSMEETQY; v_call: TRBV11-2; j_call: TRBJ2-5
cdr3_aa: ASSVGGGQETQY; v_call: TRBV9; j_call: TRBJ2-5
cdr3_aa: AIRTVPDTEAF; v_call: TRBV10-3; j_call: TRBJ1-1
cdr3_aa: ASGGAPNTYEQY; v_call: TRBV19; j_call: TRBJ2-7
cdr3_aa: ASRLLKVSGEAF; v_call: TRBV28; j_call: TRBJ1-1